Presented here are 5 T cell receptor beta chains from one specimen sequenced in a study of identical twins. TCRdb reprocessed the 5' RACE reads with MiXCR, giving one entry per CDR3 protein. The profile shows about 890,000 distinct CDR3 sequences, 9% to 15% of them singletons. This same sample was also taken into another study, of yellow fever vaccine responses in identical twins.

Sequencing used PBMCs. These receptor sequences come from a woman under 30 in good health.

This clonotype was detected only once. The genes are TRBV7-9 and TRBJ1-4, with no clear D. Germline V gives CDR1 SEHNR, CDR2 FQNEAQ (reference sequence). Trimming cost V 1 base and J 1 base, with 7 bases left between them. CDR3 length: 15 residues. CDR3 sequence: CASSLDLVTNEKLFF. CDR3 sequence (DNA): TGTGCCAGCAGCTTAGACCTGGTAACTAATGAAAAACTGTTTTTT.

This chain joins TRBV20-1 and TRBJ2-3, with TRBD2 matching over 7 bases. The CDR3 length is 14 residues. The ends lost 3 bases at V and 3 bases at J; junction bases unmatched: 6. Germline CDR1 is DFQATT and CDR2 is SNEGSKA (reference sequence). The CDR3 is CSASPGGGTDTQYF. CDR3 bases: TGCAGTGCTAGTCCGGGGGGAGGAACAGATACGCAGTATTTT.

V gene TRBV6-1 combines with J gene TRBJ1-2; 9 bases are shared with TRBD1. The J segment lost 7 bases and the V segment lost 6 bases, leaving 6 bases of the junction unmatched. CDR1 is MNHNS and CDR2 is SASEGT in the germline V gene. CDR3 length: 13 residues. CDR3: CASSWDRASGYTF. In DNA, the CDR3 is TGTGCCAGCAGCTGGGACAGGGCTTCTGGCTACACCTTC.

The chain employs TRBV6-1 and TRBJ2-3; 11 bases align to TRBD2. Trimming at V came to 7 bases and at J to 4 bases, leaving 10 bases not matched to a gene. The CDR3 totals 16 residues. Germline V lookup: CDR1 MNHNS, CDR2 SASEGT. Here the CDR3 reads CASKGMLAGGADTQYF. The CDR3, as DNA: TGTGCCAGCAAGGGGATGCTAGCGGGGGGAGCAGATACGCAGTATTTT.

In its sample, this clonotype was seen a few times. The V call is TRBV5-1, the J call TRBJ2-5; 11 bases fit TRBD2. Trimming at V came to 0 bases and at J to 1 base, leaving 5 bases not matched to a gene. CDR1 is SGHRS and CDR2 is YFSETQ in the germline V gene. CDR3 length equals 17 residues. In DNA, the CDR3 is TGCGCCAGCAGCTTGGGACTAGCGGGGAGATTCCAAGAGACCCAGTACTTC. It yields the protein CASSLGLAGRFQETQYF. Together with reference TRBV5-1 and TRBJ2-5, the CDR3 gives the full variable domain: KAGVTQTPRYLIKTRGQQVTLSCSPISGHRSVSWYQQTPGQGLQFLFEYFSETQRNKGNFPGRFSGRQFSNSRSEMNVSTLELGDSALYLCASSLGLAGRFQETQYFGPGTRLLVL.